The clone carrying this TCR beta chain was seen only once. The data originate from a study of follicular helper T cells after annual influenza vaccination. The time point: 2014-2015 season, pre-vaccination. Sequencing was performed with immunoSEQ multiplex PCR; in TCRdb, only in-frame clones are kept and a portion is missing. The sample carries under 15,000 clones, about 73% recorded once. The germline gives CDR1 SGDLS, CDR2 YYNGEE. The CDR3 has 12 residues. Deletions cut 5 bases from V and 6 bases from J, with 11 bases between. The clonotype originates from an adult who received the influenza vaccine. Source: CXCR5- memory CD4+ T cells sorted from blood, taken on the day of influenza vaccination. This chain uses TRBV9 with TRBJ1-1; D perhaps matches TRBD1 (5 bases). The CDR3 loop reads CASSALGAEAFF. In DNA form, the CDR3 reads TGTGCCAGCAGTGCATTAGGGGCTGAAGCTTTCTTT.